A selection of T cell receptor beta chains follows, all from one sample in a study of monozygotic twins with inflammatory bowel disease. TCRdb re-analyzed the 5' RACE reads; it lists each CDR3 protein once, without DNA. The sample yields fewer than 550,000 distinct CDR3 sequences, of which the top ten take up less than 2.5%. The material sequenced was blood. These receptors all stem from a human donor with ulcerative colitis or Crohn's disease, or a healthy co-twin of an affected twin (not recorded which). Each CDR3 is given with its conserved first and last residue.

cdr3_aa,j_call,v_call
CAISESASLEQYF,TRBJ2-7,TRBV10-3
CSARGGHFEETQYF,TRBJ2-5,TRBV20-1
CASSDPGRGGGRNTDTQYF,TRBJ2-3,TRBV2
CASSLDQREGVTQYF,TRBJ2-5,TRBV7-2
CASSAGTTGRGKNIQYF,TRBJ2-4,TRBV5-1
CASSLGARGWEYF,TRBJ2-5,TRBV7-2
CVISDGTSGHQTF,TRBJ2-1,TRBV10-3
CASSLLPSYEQYF,TRBJ2-7,TRBV27
CASSQGLGTGVFYEQYF,TRBJ2-7,TRBV3-1
CAWSGGQGAYEQYF,TRBJ2-7,TRBV30
CASSQTGMGEKLFF,TRBJ1-4,TRBV6-1
CASSPGGDEQFF,TRBJ2-1,TRBV3-1
CACSSGEKLFF,TRBJ1-4,TRBV5-1
CASTLQVPGELFF,TRBJ2-2,TRBV7-2
CASSLVKSSGANVLTF,TRBJ2-6,TRBV7-2
CASSLVTMNTEAFF,TRBJ1-1,TRBV7-2
CASSQISGLSPLHF,TRBJ1-6,TRBV4-2
CASSFSGSYEQFF,TRBJ2-1,TRBV7-2
CASSFLGPGSYEQYF,TRBJ2-7,TRBV7-9
CASSQRGGSEEQYF,TRBJ2-7,TRBV4-1
CASSQGVRETQYF,TRBJ2-5,TRBV4-1
CASSQDFMTSFYEQYF,TRBJ2-7,TRBV4-1
CAIRDTGGNGNTEAFF,TRBJ1-1,TRBV10-3
CSVGGPVGTGELFF,TRBJ2-2,TRBV29-1
CSVSPRLAFNEQFF,TRBJ2-1,TRBV29-1
CASRWDFAQGEQFF,TRBJ2-1,TRBV19
CASRSDRGYGGYTF,TRBJ1-2,TRBV7-2
CSAPRDGRYEQYF,TRBJ2-7,TRBV20-1
CASNLETRSSYNEQFF,TRBJ2-1,TRBV5-1
CASSPEGAGELFF,TRBJ2-2,TRBV2
CASSLEAFAGGPWFMETQYF,TRBJ2-5,TRBV11-2
CASSEEGAQPQHF,TRBJ1-5,TRBV2
CAWSGQNYEQYF,TRBJ2-7,TRBV30
CASRQGADVYGYTF,TRBJ1-2,TRBV27
CSAIAGWQETQYF,TRBJ2-5,TRBV20-1
CASSVGLAELYEQYF,TRBJ2-7,TRBV7-2
CASSLALLGLAGYEQYF,TRBJ2-7,TRBV7-2
CATTWGRLGTTQYF,TRBJ2-5,TRBV15
CASSALDRGAGYTF,TRBJ1-2,TRBV2
CASSHPRGQAGELFF,TRBJ2-2,TRBV7-6
CASSVTVSGRSSYNEQFF,TRBJ2-1,TRBV9
CASRDASSPSGNTIYF,TRBJ1-3,TRBV28
CASSRLAETYNEQFF,TRBJ2-1,TRBV12-3/TRBV12-4
CASSSGGTGTITDTQYF,TRBJ2-3,TRBV3-1
CASSRLMHIEQFF,TRBJ2-1,TRBV14
CASSLVPGVQETQYF,TRBJ2-5,TRBV5-1
CASSYMDSPLHF,TRBJ1-6,TRBV7-9
CASSPLDGFEQFF,TRBJ2-1,TRBV7-9
CATSRDNRGFNEQFF,TRBJ2-1,TRBV15
CASSPGDGAKNMQYF,TRBJ2-4,TRBV28